These 29 T cell receptor beta chains originate from one sample sequenced in a study of cytomegalovirus exposure and HLA in healthy donors (dated by TCRdb to 2015 to 2018). Libraries came from the immunoSEQ multiplex PCR assay. The multiplex PCR relied on a mix of 60 forward primers for TCR Vbeta segments and 13 reverse primers for TCR Jbeta segments. What TCRdb holds here is the immuneACCESS table cut down to in-frame rearrangements. Part of the clones is not present; checked against another copy, under half of the missing clones reflect an unresolved V gene, and the others are unexplained. This sample has about 210,000 clones in its table, and about 85% of those were observed once. Roughly 10% of the sample belongs to the ten largest clones. Sequencing was done on a sample of PBMCs. These receptors came from a woman in her 50s in good health and CMV-seropositive.

This sequence joins TRBV7-3 and TRBJ1-1; TRBD1 matches at 8 bases. This CDR3 comprises 16 residues. Per the germline V gene, CDR1 is SGHTA and CDR2 is FQGTGA. The junction had 5 bases not matched to a gene; V was cut back by 2 bases and J by 0 bases. CDR3 DNA: TGTGCCAGCAGCTTAGCAGGGGGCTTGTTGAACACTGAAGCTTTCTTT. It encodes CASSLAGGLLNTEAFF.

J is TRBJ2-6 and V is TRBV19; 8 bases match TRBD1. The V and J ends lost 4 bases and 2 bases, in that order; junction bases with no gene match: 1. The CDR3 sequence is 15 residues long. In germline, CDR1 is LNHDA, CDR2 SQIVND (reference sequence). CDR3 nucleotides: TGTGCCAGTAGTAAGGACAGGGCTGGGGCCAACGTCCTGACTTTC. Protein sequence: CASSKDRAGANVLTF.

The V gene is TRBV14, the J gene TRBJ2-3, with 8 bases that match TRBD2. Germline trimming cut 1 base from V and 6 bases from J; bases unmatched to any gene: 6. Looked up from germline, CDR1 is SGHDN and CDR2 is FVKESK. The CDR3 spans 15 residues. The CDR3 DNA reads TGTGCCAGCAGCCAAGGTTTCGGGGGGGCTGATACGCAGTATTTT. Amino acids: CASSQGFGGADTQYF.

V and J are TRBV6-1 and TRBJ2-7, with 10 bases fitting TRBD2. The germline V gene has CDR1 MNHNS and CDR2 SASEGT. V gave up 6 bases and J gave up 5 bases; unmatched junction bases: 10. This CDR3 contains 15 residues. Here the CDR3 DNA reads TGTGCCAGCAGCTTTACTAGCGGGGCGACGGACGAGCAGTACTTC. It is translated as CASSFTSGATDEQYF.

The rearrangement joins TRBV28 to TRBJ2-7; D may be TRBD2 (7 bases). Looked up from germline, CDR1 is MDHEN and CDR2 is SYDVKM. The ends were cut back, 8 bases at V and 4 bases at J, with 15 bases in the middle. The CDR3 is 13 amino acids. The CDR3 region is CASRGGARYEQYF. The CDR3 coding sequence is TGTGCCAGCCGAGGGGGGGCGAGGTACGAGCAGTACTTC.

The V and J genes are TRBV6-1 and TRBJ1-2, with D possibly matching TRBD1 (6 bases). Trimming left V 6 bases short and J 5 bases short, with 16 bases between. The V gene's germline CDR1 is MNHNS and CDR2 SASEGT. The CDR3 contains 14 residues. DNA of the CDR3: TGTGCCAGCAGGAACAGGGAGGGTCGATATGGCTACACCTTC. Protein: CASRNREGRYGYTF.

The chain is built from TRBV11-2 and TRBJ1-1; 7 nucleotides line up with TRBD1. The V segment lost 4 bases and the J segment 7 bases; nucleotides outside the gene matches: 9. Germline V gene lookup returns CDR1 SGHAT and CDR2 FQNNGV. This CDR3 spans 14 amino acids. The CDR3 is CASSYPRTGFEAFF. DNA for the CDR3: TGTGCCAGCAGCTACCCCAGGACAGGCTTTGAAGCTTTCTTT.

The chain links TRBV19 to TRBJ1-5, with 7 bases fitting TRBD1. CDR1 LNHDA and CDR2 SQIVND come from the germline V gene (reference sequence). The V segment lost 8 bases and the J segment 4 bases; nucleotides outside the gene matches: 8. The CDR3 loop spans 14 amino acids. CDR3 bases: TGTGCCAGTTTCAAGGACAGGAAGAATCAGCCCCAGCATTTT. Translated: CASFKDRKNQPQHF.

The chain is built from TRBV27 and TRBJ1-6; tentative D call: TRBD1 (5 bases). V lost 1 base, J lost 10 bases, and 20 bases lay in between. Germline CDR1 and CDR2: MNHEY and SMNVEV (reference sequence). There are 17 residues in the CDR3. This CDR3 reads CASSLWVIGRAESPLHF. Here the CDR3 DNA reads TGTGCCAGCAGTTTATGGGTAATAGGCAGGGCTGAATCACCCCTCCACTTT.

This chain connects TRBV2 to TRBJ1-4, with TRBD1 as a possible D gene (5 bases). V dropped 0 bases and J dropped 6 bases, with 14 bases sitting between them. The CDR3 has 16 residues. The germline V gene encodes CDR1 SNHLY and CDR2 FYNNEI. Here the CDR3 reads CASSEARRGGHEKLFF. CDR3 nucleotide sequence: TGTGCCAGCAGTGAAGCACGTAGGGGCGGTCATGAAAAACTGTTTTTT.

This sequence joins TRBV7-6 and TRBJ2-5; possible D gene TRBD2, 5 bases. V was cut by 2 bases and J by 5 bases, with 12 bases left in between. There are 14 residues in the CDR3. CDR1 and CDR2 from the germline V gene are SGHVS and FNYEAQ. In DNA form, the CDR3 reads TGTGCCAGCAGCTTAACTGGCTCGGGGGAGACCCAGTACTTC. This codes for CASSLTGSGETQYF.

This chain connects TRBV18 to TRBJ1-1; D is ambiguous. The germline gives CDR1 KGHSH, CDR2 LQKENI. This CDR3 is 16 amino acids long. Trimming removed 6 bases from V and 4 bases from J, with 21 bases in between. CDR3 nucleotides: TGTGCCAGCTCCCACACCGGCGGGGAGGAAGGCACTGAAGCTTTCTTT. Amino acid sequence: CASSHTGGEEGTEAFF.

The rearrangement uses TRBV28 and TRBJ1-2; 8 bases are shared with TRBD1. This CDR3 spans 13 amino acids. Per germline, CDR1 MDHEN and CDR2 SYDVKM. Unmatched junction bases numbered 5, after V lost 4 bases and J lost 7 bases. CDR3 coding DNA: TGTGCCAGCAGTTGGACAGGGTTTTCTGGCTACACCTTC. Translated: CASSWTGFSGYTF.

V usage is TRBV11-2 and J usage is TRBJ2-1, with 7 bases matching TRBD2. There are 15 residues in the CDR3. Unmatched junction bases numbered 13, after V lost 5 bases and J lost 9 bases. The germline V gene encodes CDR1 SGHAT and CDR2 FQNNGV. CDR3 bases: TGTGCCAGCAGCCCCCTCCGGACTAGAGGTACTGAGCAGTTCTTC. Its translation: CASSPLRTRGTEQFF.

The chain employs TRBV6-5 and TRBJ1-1; 8 bases align to TRBD1. The CDR3 sequence is 14 residues long. Germline V CDR1 and CDR2: MNHEY, SVGAGI. The J segment lost 5 bases and the V segment lost 5 bases, leaving 7 bases of the junction unmatched. The DNA of the CDR3 is TGTGCCAGCAGTACGGACAGGGCGGGGACTGAAGCTTTCTTT. Translation gives CASSTDRAGTEAFF.

The chain has TRBV6-5 and TRBJ2-3; the D is unclear. The CDR3 extends over 13 amino acids. Germline values: CDR1 MNHEY, CDR2 SVGAGI. The V and J ends lost 2 bases and 3 bases respectively, with 6 bases between them. CDR3 bases: TGTGCCAGCAGTTACGCGCCAACAGATACGCAGTATTTT. It codes for CASSYAPTDTQYF.

The chain employs TRBV4-2 and TRBJ2-7; maybe TRBD1 (6 bases). The germline gives CDR1 LGHNA, CDR2 YNFKEQ. This CDR3 region has 16 residues. Trimming left V 0 bases short and J 3 bases short, with 15 bases between. The chain's CDR3 is CASSQDSAQGNYEQYF. The CDR3 bases are TGTGCCAGCAGCCAAGATTCGGCTCAGGGGAACTACGAGCAGTACTTC.

This chain uses TRBV14 with TRBJ2-1; a possible D gene is TRBD1 (6 bases). V was shortened by 4 bases and J by 9 bases, with 10 bases between the two germline ends. The germline V gene encodes CDR1 SGHDN and CDR2 FVKESK. The CDR3 is 12 amino acids. The CDR3: CASSPTGFEQFF. In nucleotides, the CDR3 is TGTGCCAGCAGCCCCACAGGGTTTGAGCAGTTCTTC.

The chain has TRBV9 and TRBJ1-6; weak D call: TRBD1 (5 bases). The CDR3 consists of 15 residues. Germline CDR1 reads SGDLS; CDR2 reads YYNGEE. V was clipped by 4 bases and J by 5 bases, with 13 bases between them. CDR3 protein: CASSFSQGDNSPLHF. CDR3 DNA sequence: TGTGCCAGCAGCTTTTCCCAGGGTGATAATTCACCCCTCCACTTT.

V usage is TRBV7-9 and J usage is TRBJ2-5; a possible D gene is TRBD1 (6 bases). V was pared by 5 bases and J by 2 bases, with 21 bases between. The germline gives CDR1 SEHNR, CDR2 FQNEAQ (reference sequence). The CDR3 covers 17 residues. The CDR3 DNA reads TGTGCCAGCAGCCAAAGCTTGATAACAGGGCGTCAAGAGACCCAGTACTTC. This encodes CASSQSLITGRQETQYF.

This chain joins TRBV7-9 and TRBJ1-4, with D uncertain. The CDR3 spans 12 residues. CDR1 SEHNR and CDR2 FQNEAQ come from the germline V gene (reference sequence). V lost 1 base, J lost 8 bases, and 5 bases lay in between. The CDR3 bases are TGTGCCAGCAGCTTAGTCCCGGAAAAACTGTTTTTT. This encodes CASSLVPEKLFF. Full variable domain (rest looked up from reference TRBV7-9 and TRBJ1-4): DTGVSQNPRHKITKRGQNVTFRCDPISEHNRLYWYRQTLGQGPEFLTYFQNEAQLEKSRLLSDRFSAERPKGSFSTLEIQRTEQGDSAMYLCASSLVPEKLFFGSGTQLSVL.

This clone has a single count. The V and J genes are TRBV7-9 and TRBJ1-3; no clear D gene. Germline loops: CDR1 SEHNR, CDR2 FQNEAQ (reference sequence). Trimming removed 3 bases from V and 2 bases from J, with 14 bases in between. The CDR3 sequence is 16 residues long. DNA of the CDR3: TGTGCCAGCAGCTTTTTTGCGACATCGGCTGGAAACACCATATATTTT. It specifies CASSFFATSAGNTIYF.

The chain carries TRBV18 and TRBJ2-7, with D maybe TRBD2 (6 bases). Trimming removed 0 bases at V and 5 bases at J, with 14 bases between. There are 15 residues in the CDR3. Germline V CDR1 and CDR2: KGHSH, LQKENI. DNA of the CDR3: TGTGCCAGCTCACCACCGTCAGAGGGAGGCGACGAGCAGTACTTC. Residues: CASSPPSEGGDEQYF.

V is TRBV7-9 and J is TRBJ1-2, with D possibly being TRBD1 (5 bases). The V and J ends lost 2 bases and 6 bases respectively, with 10 bases between them. From germline, CDR1 is SEHNR and CDR2 FQNEAQ (reference sequence). This CDR3 region has 13 residues. The CDR3 loop reads CASSLSRGDGYTF. In DNA, the CDR3 is TGTGCCAGCAGCTTATCGCGGGGCGATGGCTACACCTTC. Complete variable domain (other parts from reference TRBV7-9 and TRBJ1-2): DTGVSQNPRHKITKRGQNVTFRCDPISEHNRLYWYRQTLGQGPEFLTYFQNEAQLEKSRLLSDRFSAERPKGSFSTLEIQRTEQGDSAMYLCASSLSRGDGYTFGSGTRLTVV.

V gene TRBV18 combines with J gene TRBJ1-1, with D possibly TRBD1 on 6 matching bases. This CDR3 is 15 amino acids long. Deletions cut 3 bases from V and 7 bases from J, with 18 bases between. Germline CDR1 reads KGHSH; CDR2 reads LQKENI. The CDR3 is CASSPGGALEGEAFF. DNA for the CDR3: TGTGCCAGCTCACCCGGGGGGGCCTTGGAGGGTGAAGCTTTCTTT. The complete variable domain, with remaining parts taken from reference TRBV18 and TRBJ1-1, reads NAGVMQNPRHLVRRRGQEARLRCSPMKGHSHVYWYRQLPEEGLKFMVYLQKENIIDESGMPKERFSAEFPKEGPSILRIQQVVRGDSAAYFCASSPGGALEGEAFFGQGTRLTVV.

The rearrangement links TRBV7-2 to TRBJ2-5; D remains ambiguous. The better agreement between TRBJ2-7 and the DNA end casts doubt on the J call. There are 11 residues in the CDR3. Looked up from germline, CDR1 is SGHTA and CDR2 is FQGNSA. The CDR3 is CASTNSYEQYF. The CDR3 DNA reads TGTGCCAGCACCAACTCCTACGAGCAGTACTTC.

The rearrangement links TRBV5-8 to TRBJ2-3; 11 positions match TRBD2. The CDR3 runs 19 residues. Germline loops: CDR1 SGHTS, CDR2 YDEGEE. The ends lost 0 bases at V and 0 bases at J; junction bases unmatched: 9. The CDR3 is CASSLAGLAGGSSTDTQYF. Here the CDR3 DNA reads TGTGCCAGCAGCTTGGCCGGGCTAGCGGGGGGATCTAGCACAGATACGCAGTATTTT. Using reference TRBV5-8 and TRBJ2-3 for the parts outside the CDR3, the full variable domain is EAGVTQSPTHLIKTRGQQATLRCSPISGHTSVYWYQQALGLGLQFLLWYDEGEERNRGNFPPRFSGRQFPNYSSELNVNALELEDSALYLCASSLAGLAGGSSTDTQYFGPGTRLTVL.

The V and J genes are TRBV7-9 and TRBJ2-5; 7 nucleotides align to TRBD1. Germline V gene data show CDR1 as SEHNR and CDR2 as FQNEAQ (reference sequence). Trimming removed 0 bases from V and 0 bases from J; junction bases left unmatched: 7. The CDR3 runs 17 residues. CDR3 in amino acids: CASSLARTGENQETQYF. For the CDR3, the DNA is TGTGCCAGCAGCTTAGCTAGAACAGGGGAAAACCAAGAGACCCAGTACTTC.

This chain joins TRBV5-1 and TRBJ1-5, with 11 bases aligning to TRBD1. Germline V lookup: CDR1 SGHRS, CDR2 YFSETQ. V lost 0 bases to trimming and J lost 7 bases; unmatched junction nucleotides: 6. The CDR3 length is 16 residues. The CDR3 DNA is TGCGCCAGCAGCTTGGCCGGGACAGGGGGTGAGCAGCCCCAGCATTTT. The encoded protein is CASSLAGTGGEQPQHF.